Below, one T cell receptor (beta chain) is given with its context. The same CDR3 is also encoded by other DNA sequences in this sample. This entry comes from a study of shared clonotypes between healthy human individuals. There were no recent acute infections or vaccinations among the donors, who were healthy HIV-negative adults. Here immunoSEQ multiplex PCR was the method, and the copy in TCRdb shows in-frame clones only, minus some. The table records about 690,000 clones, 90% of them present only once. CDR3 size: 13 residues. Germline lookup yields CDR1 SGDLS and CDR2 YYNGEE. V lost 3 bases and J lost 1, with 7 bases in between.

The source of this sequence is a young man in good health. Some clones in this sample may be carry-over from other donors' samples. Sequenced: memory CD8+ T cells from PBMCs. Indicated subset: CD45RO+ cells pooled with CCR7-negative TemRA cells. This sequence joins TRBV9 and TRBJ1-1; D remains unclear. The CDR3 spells CASSEGGNTEAFF. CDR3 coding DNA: TGTGCCAGCAGCGAGGGAGGGAACACTGAAGCTTTCTTT.